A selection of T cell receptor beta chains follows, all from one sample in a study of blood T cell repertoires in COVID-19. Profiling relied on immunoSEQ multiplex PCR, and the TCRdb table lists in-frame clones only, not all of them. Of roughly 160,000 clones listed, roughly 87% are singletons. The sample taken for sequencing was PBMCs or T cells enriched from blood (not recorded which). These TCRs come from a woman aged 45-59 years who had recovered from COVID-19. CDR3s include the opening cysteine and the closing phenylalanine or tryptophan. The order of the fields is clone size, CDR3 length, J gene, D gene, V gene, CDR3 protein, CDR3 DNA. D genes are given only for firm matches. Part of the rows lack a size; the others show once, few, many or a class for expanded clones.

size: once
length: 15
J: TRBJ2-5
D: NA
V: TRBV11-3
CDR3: CASSGVRGSQETQYF
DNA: TGTGCCAGCAGCGGCGTACGAGGGTCTCAAGAGACCCAGTACTTC

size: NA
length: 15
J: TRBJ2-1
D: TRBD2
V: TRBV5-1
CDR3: CASSSGLAFYNEQFF
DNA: TGCGCCAGCAGCTCGGGACTAGCGTTCTACAATGAGCAGTTCTTC

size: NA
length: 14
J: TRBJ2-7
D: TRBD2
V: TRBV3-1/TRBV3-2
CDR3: CASSRGGSSYEQYF
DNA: TGTGCCAGCAGCCGGGGCGGGAGTTCCTACGAGCAGTACTTC

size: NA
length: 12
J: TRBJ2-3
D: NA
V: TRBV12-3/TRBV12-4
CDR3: CASIKGPGLKYF
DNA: TGTGCCAGCATCAAGGGACCGGGACTCAAGTATTTT

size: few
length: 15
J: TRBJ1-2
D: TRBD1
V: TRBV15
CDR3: CATSRPRTGIEGYTF
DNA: TGTGCCACCAGCAGACCTCGGACAGGGATAGAGGGCTACACCTTC

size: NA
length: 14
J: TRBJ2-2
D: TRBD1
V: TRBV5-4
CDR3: CASSYRGGSGELFF
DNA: TGTGCCAGCAGCTACAGGGGTGGGTCCGGGGAGCTGTTTTTT

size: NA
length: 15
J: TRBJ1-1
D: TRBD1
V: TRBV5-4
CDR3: CASSQGGTGRIEAFF
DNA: TGTGCCAGCAGCCAAGGGGGGACAGGGAGAATTGAAGCTTTCTTT

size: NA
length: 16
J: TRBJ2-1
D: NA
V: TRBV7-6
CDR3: CASSLPPVGSYNEQFF
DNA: TGTGCCAGCAGCTTACCGCCGGTTGGCTCCTACAATGAGCAGTTCTTC

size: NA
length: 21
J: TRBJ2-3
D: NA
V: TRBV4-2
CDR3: CASSLPLDGSGVIEPDDTQYF
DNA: TGTGCCAGCAGCCTACCTCTAGACGGGTCCGGAGTAATAGAGCCCGACGATACGCAGTATTTT

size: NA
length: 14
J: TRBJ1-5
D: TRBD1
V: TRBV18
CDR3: CASSLQGAAQPQHF
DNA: TGTGCCAGCTCTCTACAGGGGGCGGCTCAGCCCCAGCATTTT

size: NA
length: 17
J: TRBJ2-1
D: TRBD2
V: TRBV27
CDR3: CATQIMARLAGDNEQFF
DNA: TGTGCCACCCAAATTATGGCCAGACTAGCGGGCGACAATGAGCAGTTCTTC

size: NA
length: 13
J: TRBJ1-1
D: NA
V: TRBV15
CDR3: CATSRGRGTEAFF
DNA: TGTGCCACCAGCAGAGGAAGGGGGACTGAAGCTTTCTTT

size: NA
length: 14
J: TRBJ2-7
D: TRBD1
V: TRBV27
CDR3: CASSSRTGPYEQYF
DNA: TGTGCCAGCAGTTCTAGGACAGGGCCCTACGAGCAGTACTTC

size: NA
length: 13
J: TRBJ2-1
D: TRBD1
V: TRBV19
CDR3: CASSPTGWNEQFF
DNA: TGTGCCAGTAGTCCGACAGGGTGGAATGAGCAGTTCTTC

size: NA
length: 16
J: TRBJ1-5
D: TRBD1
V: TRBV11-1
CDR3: CASSREELTGDQPQHF
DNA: TGTGCCAGCAGTCGAGAGGAACTGACAGGGGATCAGCCCCAGCATTTT

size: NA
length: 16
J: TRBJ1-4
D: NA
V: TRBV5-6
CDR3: CASSYLTGTQNEKLFF
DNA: TGTGCCAGCAGCTATTTGACCGGGACTCAGAATGAAAAACTGTTTTTT

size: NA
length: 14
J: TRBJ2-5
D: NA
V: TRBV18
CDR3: CASSPGGLEETQYF
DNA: TGTGCCAGCTCACCCGGAGGTCTTGAAGAGACCCAGTACTTC

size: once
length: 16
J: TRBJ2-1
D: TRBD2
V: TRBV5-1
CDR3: CASSLDAGTSGVGQFF
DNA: TGCGCCAGCAGCTTGGATGCAGGGACTAGCGGTGTGGGGCAGTTCTTC

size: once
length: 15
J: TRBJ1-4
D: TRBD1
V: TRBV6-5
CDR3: CASSYVTGGGEKLFF
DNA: TGTGCCAGCAGTTACGTAACAGGGGGAGGTGAAAAACTGTTTTTT

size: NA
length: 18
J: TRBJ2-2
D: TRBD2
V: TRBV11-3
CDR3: CASSLELRETSNTGELFF
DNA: TGTGCCAGCAGCTTAGAGTTGCGGGAGACTTCGAACACCGGGGAGCTGTTTTTT

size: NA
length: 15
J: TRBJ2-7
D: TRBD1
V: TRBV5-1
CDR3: CASSGPTGVPSEQYF
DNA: TGCGCCAGCAGCGGACCTACAGGGGTTCCTTCCGAGCAGTACTTC

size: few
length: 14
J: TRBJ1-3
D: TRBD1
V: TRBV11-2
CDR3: CASRPIQGARGIYF
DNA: TGTGCCAGCAGACCTATCCAGGGGGCGCGAGGCATATATTTT

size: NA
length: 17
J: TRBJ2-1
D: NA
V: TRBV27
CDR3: CASSKSPGSSYVDEQFF
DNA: TGTGCCAGCAGTAAAAGCCCCGGGAGTTCTTACGTCGACGAGCAGTTCTTC

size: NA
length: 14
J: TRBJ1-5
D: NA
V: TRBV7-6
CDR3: CASSLDTGNQPQHF
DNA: TGTGCCAGCAGCTTAGATACAGGAAATCAGCCCCAGCATTTT

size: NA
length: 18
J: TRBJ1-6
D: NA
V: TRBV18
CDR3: CASSPQRPYSSYNSPLHF
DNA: TGTGCCAGCTCACCGCAACGGCCTTACAGCTCCTATAATTCACCCCTCCACTTT

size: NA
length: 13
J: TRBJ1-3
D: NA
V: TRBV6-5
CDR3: CASRPVGGNTIYF
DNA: TGTGCCAGCAGACCGGTCGGTGGAAACACCATATATTTT

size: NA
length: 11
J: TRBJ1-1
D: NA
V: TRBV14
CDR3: CASSQGTKAFF
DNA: TGTGCCAGCAGCCAAGGGACTAAAGCTTTCTTT

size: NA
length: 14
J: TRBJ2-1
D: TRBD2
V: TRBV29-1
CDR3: CSVSSGGSYNEQFF
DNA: TGCAGCGTTTCTAGCGGGGGCTCCTACAATGAGCAGTTCTTC

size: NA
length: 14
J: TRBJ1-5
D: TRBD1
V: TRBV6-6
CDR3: CASSYDRASQPQHF
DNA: TGTGCCAGCAGTTACGACAGGGCCAGTCAGCCCCAGCATTTT

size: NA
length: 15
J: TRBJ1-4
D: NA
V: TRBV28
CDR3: CASSSQALGVRKLFF
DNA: TGTGCCAGCAGTTCCCAAGCCCTAGGCGTTAGAAAACTGTTTTTT

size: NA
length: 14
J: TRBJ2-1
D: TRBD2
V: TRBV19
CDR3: CASRRTSGSDEQFF
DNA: TGTGCCAGTCGCAGGACTAGCGGGAGTGATGAGCAGTTCTTC

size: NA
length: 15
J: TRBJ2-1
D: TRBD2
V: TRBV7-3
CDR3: CASSPRASGRAGQFF
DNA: TGTGCCAGCAGCCCTCGGGCTAGCGGGAGGGCGGGACAGTTCTTC

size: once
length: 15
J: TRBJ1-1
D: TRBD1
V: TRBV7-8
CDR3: CASSPGTVRNTEAFF
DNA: TGTGCCAGCAGCCCGGGGACAGTTAGGAACACTGAAGCTTTCTTT

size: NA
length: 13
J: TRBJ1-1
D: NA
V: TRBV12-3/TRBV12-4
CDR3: CASIRVGGTEAFF
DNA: TGTGCCAGCATCCGAGTAGGGGGCACTGAAGCTTTCTTT

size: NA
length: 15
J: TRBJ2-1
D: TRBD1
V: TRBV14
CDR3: CASRKQGATSNEQFF
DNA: TGTGCCAGCAGGAAACAGGGGGCAACGTCCAATGAGCAGTTCTTC

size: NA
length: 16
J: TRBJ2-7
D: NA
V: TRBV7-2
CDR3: CASSATSGSWGYEQYF
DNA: TGTGCCAGCAGCGCTACTTCGGGATCTTGGGGATACGAGCAGTACTTC

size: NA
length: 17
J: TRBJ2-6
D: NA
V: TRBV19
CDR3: CASRPQGSGSGANVLTF
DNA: TGTGCCAGTAGACCTCAGGGTAGCGGCTCTGGGGCCAACGTCCTGACTTTC

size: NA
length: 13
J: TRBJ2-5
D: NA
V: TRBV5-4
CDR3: CASSLASQETQYF
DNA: TGTGCCAGCAGCTTGGCCAGTCAAGAGACCCAGTACTTC

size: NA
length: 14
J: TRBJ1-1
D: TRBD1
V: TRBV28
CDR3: CASSFGDRDTEAFF
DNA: TGTGCCAGCAGTTTTGGAGACAGGGACACTGAAGCTTTCTTT

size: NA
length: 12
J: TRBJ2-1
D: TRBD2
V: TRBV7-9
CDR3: CASSRRGDEQFF
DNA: TGTGCCAGCAGCCGACGGGGGGATGAGCAGTTCTTC

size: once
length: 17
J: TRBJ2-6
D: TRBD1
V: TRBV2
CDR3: CASSRDRGLTGANVLTF
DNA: TGTGCCAGCAGCAGAGACAGGGGGCTAACTGGGGCCAACGTCCTGACTTTC

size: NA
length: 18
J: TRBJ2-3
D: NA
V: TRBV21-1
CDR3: CASSRRTSGPRSTDTQYF
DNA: TGTGCCAGCAGCAGAAGGACTAGCGGGCCACGTAGCACAGATACGCAGTATTTT

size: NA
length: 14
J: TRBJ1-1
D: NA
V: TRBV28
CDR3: CASSLARGNTEAFF
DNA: TGTGCCAGCAGTTTAGCTCGGGGGAACACTGAAGCTTTCTTT

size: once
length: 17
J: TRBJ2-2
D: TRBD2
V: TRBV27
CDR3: CASSSSTSGSGTGELFF
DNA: TGTGCCAGCAGTTCCTCGACTAGCGGGAGCGGAACCGGGGAGCTGTTTTTT

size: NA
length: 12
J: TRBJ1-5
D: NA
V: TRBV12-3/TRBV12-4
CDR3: CASLGGNQPQHF
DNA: TGTGCCAGCTTAGGGGGAAATCAGCCCCAGCATTTT

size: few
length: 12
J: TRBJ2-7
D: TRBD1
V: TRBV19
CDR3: CATGQTAYEQYF
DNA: TGTGCCACGGGACAGACGGCCTACGAGCAGTACTTC

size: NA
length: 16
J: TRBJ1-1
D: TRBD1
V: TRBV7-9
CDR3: CASSLTGGVGNTEAFF
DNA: TGTGCCAGCAGCTTAACAGGGGGCGTTGGGAACACTGAAGCTTTCTTT

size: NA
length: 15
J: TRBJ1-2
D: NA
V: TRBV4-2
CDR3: CASSQEHGGNYGYTF
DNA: TGTGCCAGCAGCCAAGAACACGGAGGTAACTATGGCTACACCTTC

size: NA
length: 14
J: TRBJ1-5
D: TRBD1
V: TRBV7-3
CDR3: CASSSDRGNQPQHF
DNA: TGTGCCAGCAGCTCGGACAGGGGCAATCAGCCCCAGCATTTT

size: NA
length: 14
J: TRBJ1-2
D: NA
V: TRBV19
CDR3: CASSMGQGPHGYTF
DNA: TGTGCCAGTAGTATGGGGCAGGGGCCTCATGGCTACACCTTC

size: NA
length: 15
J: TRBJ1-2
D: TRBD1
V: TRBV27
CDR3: CASWLSGTGEDGYTF
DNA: TGTGCCAGCTGGTTATCCGGGACAGGAGAAGATGGCTACACCTTC

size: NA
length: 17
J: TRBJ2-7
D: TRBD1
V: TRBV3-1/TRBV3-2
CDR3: CASSHGTGGVPFDEQYF
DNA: TGTGCCAGCAGCCACGGGACAGGGGGCGTCCCTTTTGACGAGCAGTACTTC

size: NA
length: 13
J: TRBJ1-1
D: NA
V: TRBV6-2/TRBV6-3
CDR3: CASSISGVAEAFF
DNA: TGTGCCAGCAGTATCTCAGGGGTCGCTGAAGCTTTCTTT

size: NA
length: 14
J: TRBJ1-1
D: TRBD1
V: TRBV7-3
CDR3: CASSLTQGATEAFF
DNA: TGTGCCAGCAGCTTAACGCAGGGGGCCACTGAAGCTTTCTTT